Presented here are 29 T cell receptor beta chains from one specimen sequenced in a study of PD-L1 blockade in urothelial cancer. Clones were read by immunoSEQ multiplex PCR, and TCRdb kept only the in-frame ones, dropping some. The data show under 55,000 clones, almost 85% seen once. Stated time point: peripheral blood 6 weeks after treatment start. This material consisted of PBMCs, taken around atezolizumab (anti-PD-L1) treatment. Receptors were obtained from a man aged 60-69 years with urothelial cancer.

This chain uses TRBV30 with TRBJ1-1; D is ambiguous. The CDR3 contains 15 residues. Germline loops: CDR1 GTSNPN, CDR2 SVGIG (reference sequence). V lost 3 bases, J lost 5 bases, and 19 bases lay in between. CDR3 coding DNA: TGTGCCTGGAGCCGTCGTCGACAAGTCGGAACTGAAGCTTTCTTT. As protein: CAWSRRRQVGTEAFF.

This chain connects TRBV6-5 to TRBJ2-1; 11 bases agree with TRBD2. Germline loops: CDR1 MNHEY, CDR2 SVGAGI. V trimming: 4 bases; J trimming: 6 bases; junction bases outside the gene matches: 2. The CDR3 is 14 amino acids. The CDR3 bases are TGTGCCAGCAGTTTTAGCGGGAGGGCCAATGAGCAGTTCTTC. Encoded protein: CASSFSGRANEQFF.

The rearrangement uses TRBV7-2 and TRBJ2-2; 8 bases are shared with TRBD2. The CDR3 has 16 amino acids. CDR1 is SGHTA, CDR2 FQGNSA, per germline. Trimming at V came to 4 bases and at J to 4 bases, leaving 8 bases not matched to a gene. The CDR3 DNA sequence: TGTGCCAGCAGCTCACTCGGGACTAGGGGCACCGGGGAGCTGTTTTTT. As protein: CASSSLGTRGTGELFF.

This clone was detected a few times. The chain has TRBV29-1 and TRBJ1-1; 7 positions match TRBD1. Germline CDR1 SQVTM, CDR2 ANQGSEA. The CDR3 spans 11 residues. J gave up 6 bases and V 6 bases, and 4 bases lay outside the gene matches. CDR3: CSVRTGAEAFF. The CDR3, as DNA: TGCAGCGTCCGCACAGGGGCTGAAGCTTTCTTT. The full variable domain, completed using reference TRBV29-1 and TRBJ1-1, is SAVISQKPSRDICQRGTSLTIQCQVDSQVTMMFWYRQQPGQSLTLIATANQGSEATYESGFVIDKFPISRPNLTFSTLTVSNMSPEDSSIYLCSVRTGAEAFFGQGTRLTVV.

The chain links TRBV5-1 to TRBJ1-2, with 7 positions matching TRBD1. Looked up from germline, CDR1 is SGHRS and CDR2 is YFSETQ. The CDR3 length is 13 residues. V lost 2 bases and J lost 5; bases outside the gene matches: 3. The CDR3 coding sequence is TGCGCCAGCAGCTTAGGACAGGAGTATGGCTACACCTTC. Protein product: CASSLGQEYGYTF.

CDR3 sequence reads: CASTRDLGISGANVLTF. For the CDR3, the DNA is TGTGCCAGCACCCGGGACTTAGGAATCTCTGGGGCCAACGTCCTGACTTTC. V usage is TRBV2 and J usage is TRBJ2-6; D is possibly TRBD2 (6 bases). Germline CDR1 and CDR2: SNHLY and FYNNEI. Deletions cut 7 bases from V and 0 bases from J, with 16 bases between. The CDR3 covers 17 residues.

The gene calls are TRBV6-1 and TRBJ2-3; D gene uncertain. V lost 6 bases, J lost 2 bases, and 12 bases lay in between. The CDR3 has 14 amino acids. Per germline, CDR1 MNHNS and CDR2 SASEGT. CDR3 bases: TGTGCCAGCAGGCTCAGTCTGATCACAGATACGCAGTATTTT. Amino acid sequence: CASRLSLITDTQYF.

The V gene is TRBV5-8, the J gene TRBJ1-2, with 8 bases aligning to TRBD1. V dropped 1 base and J dropped 2; count of bases not matched to a gene: 10. The CDR3 consists of 17 residues. CDR1 is SGHTS, CDR2 YDEGEE, per germline. The DNA of the CDR3 is TGTGCCAGCAGCTTGTCATACTGGACAGGGCAGAACTATGGCTACACCTTC. Translation: CASSLSYWTGQNYGYTF.

The chain couples TRBV18 to TRBJ1-5, with a tentative D call TRBD1 (6 bases). The germline gives CDR1 KGHSH, CDR2 LQKENI. CDR3 length: 14 residues. V lost 3 bases and J 7 bases, leaving 13 bases between the germline ends. The CDR3 protein is CASSPDRYRQPQHF. DNA for the CDR3: TGTGCCAGCTCACCCGACAGGTATCGGCAGCCCCAGCATTTT. The full variable domain, its missing parts supplied by reference TRBV18 and TRBJ1-5, is NAGVMQNPRHLVRRRGQEARLRCSPMKGHSHVYWYRQLPEEGLKFMVYLQKENIIDESGMPKERFSAEFPKEGPSILRIQQVVRGDSAAYFCASSPDRYRQPQHFGDGTRLSIL.

V is TRBV9 and J is TRBJ2-3, with D maybe TRBD2 (5 bases). The CDR3 loop spans 13 amino acids. Germline assignment: CDR1 SGDLS and CDR2 YYNGEE. The V end lost 2 bases, the J end lost 6 bases, and 10 bases lay between the germline ends. This CDR3 is CASSVPPGDTQYF. As DNA, the CDR3 is TGTGCCAGCAGCGTTCCCCCGGGGGATACGCAGTATTTT. The whole variable domain, remainder taken from reference TRBV9 and TRBJ2-3, is DSGVTQTPKHLITATGQRVTLRCSPRSGDLSVYWYQQSLDQGLQFLIQYYNGEERAKGNILERFSAQQFPDLHSELNLSSLELGDSALYFCASSVPPGDTQYFGPGTRLTVL.

The chain links TRBV7-8 to TRBJ2-1; 8 bases are a match to TRBD2. Germline V gene lookup returns CDR1 SGHVS and CDR2 FQNEAQ. The V segment lost 3 bases and the J segment 3 bases; nucleotides outside the gene matches: 1. The CDR3 covers 14 residues. The CDR3 loop reads CASSLTSDYNEQFF. In nucleotides, the CDR3 is TGTGCCAGCAGCTTGACTAGCGACTACAATGAGCAGTTCTTC.

The rearrangement links TRBV7-2 to TRBJ2-7; D may be TRBD1 (6 bases). This CDR3 is 14 amino acids long. Trimming took 5 bases from V and 0 from J, leaving 11 bases between them. CDR1 is SGHTA, CDR2 FQGNSA, per germline. CDR3 sequence (DNA): TGTGCCAGCAGCCCTGACAGGTACTCCTACGAGCAGTACTTC. Its protein is CASSPDRYSYEQYF.

This clone was counted once. The CDR3 sequence: CASSYSGREKLFF. CDR3 DNA sequence: TGTGCCAGCAGTTACTCGGGGCGGGAAAAACTGTTTTTT. The genes are TRBV6-5 and TRBJ1-4; D possibly corresponds to TRBD1 (5 bases). Trimming removed 0 bases at V and 8 bases at J, with 7 bases between. This CDR3 has 13 residues. The germline V gene encodes CDR1 MNHEY and CDR2 SVGAGI.

This chain uses TRBV4-1 with TRBJ1-1; D remains unclear. Germline lookup yields CDR1 MGHRA and CDR2 YSYEKL. The length of the CDR3 is 15 residues. V was shortened by 0 bases and J by 1 base, with 9 bases between the two germline ends. DNA for the CDR3: TGCGCCAGCAGCCAAGATCCCCCAGAGAACACTGAAGCTTTCTTT. It encodes CASSQDPPENTEAFF.

The J gene is TRBJ1-1, the V gene TRBV19; D unresolved. CDR1 and CDR2 from the germline V gene are LNHDA and SQIVND (reference sequence). V lost 3 bases and J 1 base, leaving 9 bases between the germline ends. This CDR3 has 14 residues. CDR3 region: CASSMAWANTEAFF. The CDR3 bases are TGTGCCAGTAGTATGGCGTGGGCGAACACTGAAGCTTTCTTT.

The rearrangement joins TRBV5-6 to TRBJ2-7, with TRBD2 matching 12 bases. The germline CDR1 and CDR2 sequences are SGHDT and YYEEEE. V was pared by 3 bases and J by 0 bases, with 7 bases of the junction left unmatched. The CDR3 is made up of 17 amino acids. CDR3 region: CASSSYGLAGSSYEQYF. The CDR3 nucleotides are TGTGCCAGCAGCTCTTACGGACTAGCGGGAAGCTCCTACGAGCAGTACTTC.

This chain links TRBV11-2 with TRBJ2-2; 11 bases fit TRBD2. Unmatched junction bases numbered 8, after V lost 3 bases and J lost 5 bases. CDR1 and CDR2 (germline): SGHAT, FQNNGV. CDR3 length: 17 residues. CDR3 DNA: TGTGCCAGCAGCTTTGGTAGCGGGGGGGTTGGAACCGGGGAGCTGTTTTTT. Its protein is CASSFGSGGVGTGELFF.

The chain is built from TRBV5-1 and TRBJ2-5, with D tentatively TRBD2 (6 bases). Germline loops: CDR1 SGHRS, CDR2 YFSETQ. This CDR3 region has 14 residues. V was pared by 3 bases and J by 4 bases, with 13 bases between. The CDR3 nucleotides read TGCGCCAGCAGCTGGTCCCTCGGGGGAGAGACCCAGTACTTC. As protein: CASSWSLGGETQYF.

The genes are TRBV6-4 and TRBJ1-5; D possibly corresponds to TRBD1 (5 bases). V was trimmed by 4 bases and J by 0 bases, leaving 13 bases between them. The CDR3 totals 16 residues. Germline CDR1 reads MRHNA; CDR2 reads SNTAGT. CDR3 sequence: CASSARQNFSNQPQHF. The CDR3 bases are TGTGCCAGCAGTGCCCGACAGAACTTTAGCAATCAGCCCCAGCATTTT.

This chain links TRBV29-1 with TRBJ2-4, with 14 positions matching TRBD2. V gave up 7 bases and J gave up 3 bases; unmatched junction bases: 8. CDR1 and CDR2 from the germline V gene are SQVTM and ANQGSEA. This CDR3 is 16 amino acids long. CDR3 loop: CSEPGLAGGGKNIQYF. The CDR3 DNA sequence: TGCAGCGAACCCGGACTAGCGGGGGGCGGCAAAAACATTCAGTACTTC.

V is TRBV28 and J is TRBJ1-1; D remains unclear. This CDR3 is built from 10 residues. In germline, CDR1 is MDHEN, CDR2 SYDVKM. V shed 2 bases and J shed 10 bases, with 5 bases lying between them. CDR3 nucleotide sequence: TGTGCCAGCAGTTTAGAGGTAGCTTTCTTT. Encoded protein: CASSLEVAFF.

This chain links TRBV19 with TRBJ2-1; 14 bases fit TRBD2. The CDR3 extends over 20 amino acids. Germline trimming cut 5 bases from V and 4 bases from J; bases unmatched to any gene: 16. Germline loops: CDR1 LNHDA, CDR2 SQIVND (reference sequence). CDR3 in amino acids: CASSPARDRGLAGVYNEQFF. Here the CDR3 DNA reads TGTGCCAGTAGTCCAGCTCGGGACAGGGGACTAGCGGGAGTTTACAATGAGCAGTTCTTC.

In this sample, this clone turned up once. The V call is TRBV10-3, the J call TRBJ1-3, with D possibly matching TRBD1 (5 bases). Deletions cut 11 bases from V and 4 bases from J, with 18 bases between. CDR3 length equals 14 residues. CDR1 ENHRY and CDR2 SYGVKD come from the germline V gene. The CDR3 sequence is CAVGAPGLGNTIYF. In DNA form, the CDR3 reads TGTGCCGTAGGGGCACCAGGGCTCGGAAACACCATATATTTT.

The rearrangement uses TRBV11-2 and TRBJ2-2; tentatively, D is TRBD1 (5 bases). V was clipped by 3 bases and J by 1 base, with 9 bases between them. CDR1 and CDR2 (germline): SGHAT, FQNNGV. The CDR3 runs 15 residues. CDR3 DNA: TGTGCCAGCAGCTTGATCCAGGGGAACACCGGGGAGCTGTTTTTT. This encodes CASSLIQGNTGELFF.

The chain links TRBV7-9 to TRBJ2-1; D possibly corresponds to TRBD1 (5 bases). CDR3 length: 15 amino acids. V gave up 1 base and J gave up 0 bases, with 7 bases separating them. Germline loops: CDR1 SEHNR, CDR2 FQNEAQ (reference sequence). This chain's CDR3 is CASSLEGHSYNEQFF. The CDR3 DNA is TGTGCCAGCAGCTTAGAGGGGCACTCCTACAATGAGCAGTTCTTC.

The chain uses TRBV9 and TRBJ2-1; weak D call: TRBD2 (6 bases). From germline, CDR1 is SGDLS and CDR2 YYNGEE. Trimming shortened V by 0 bases and J by 9 bases, and 13 bases separated the two germline ends. The CDR3 extends over 14 amino acids. CDR3 sequence: CASSVAETSAEQFF. The DNA of the CDR3 is TGTGCCAGCAGCGTAGCTGAGACTAGTGCTGAGCAGTTCTTC.

This sequence joins TRBV7-2 and TRBJ2-5; D gene uncertain. Germline V gene sequence: CDR1 SGHTA, CDR2 FQGNSA. The CDR3 extends over 13 amino acids. Trimming took off 5 bases at V and 2 bases at J, with 9 bases between the two ends. The CDR3 DNA reads TGTGCCAGCAGCCTCACAACGCAAGAGACCCAGTACTTC. It yields the protein CASSLTTQETQYF. Together with reference TRBV7-2 and TRBJ2-5, the CDR3 gives the full variable domain: GAGVSQSPSNKVTEKGKDVELRCDPISGHTALYWYRQSLGQGLEFLIYFQGNSAPDKSGLPSDRFSAERTGGSVSTLTIQRTQQEDSAVYLCASSLTTQETQYFGPGTRLLVL.

This clone was detected a few times. The V gene is TRBV4-1, the J gene TRBJ2-4; the D gene is possibly TRBD2 (6 bases). V shed 1 base and J shed 2 bases, with 12 bases lying between them. Germline values: CDR1 MGHRA, CDR2 YSYEKL. The CDR3 has 16 amino acids. CDR3 sequence reads: CASSQAEGPTKNIQYF. CDR3 DNA: TGCGCCAGCAGCCAAGCGGAGGGGCCGACCAAAAACATTCAGTACTTC.

The chain recombines TRBV19 with TRBJ2-1; weak D call: TRBD1 (8 bases). The CDR3 sequence is 16 residues long. The V gene lost 3 bases and the J gene lost 5 bases, with 17 bases spanning the gap. Per germline, CDR1 LNHDA and CDR2 SQIVND (reference sequence). The CDR3 spells CASSIRGGTGNNEQFF. In DNA form, the CDR3 reads TGTGCCAGTAGTATCAGGGGGGGGACAGGAAACAATGAGCAGTTCTTC.